One and the same sample provided the 9 T cell receptor beta chains below, sequenced in a study of OX40 agonist ivuxolimab in advanced cancers. Assay used: immunoSEQ multiplex PCR; TCRdb lists only in-frame clones, some missing. The sample carries some 63,000 clones, 85% to 90% recorded once. The starting material was CD4+ or CD8+ T cells sorted from blood, obtained in a trial of the OX40 agonist ivuxolimab. The receptors were sampled from an adult with an advanced solid tumor such as melanoma, head and neck, liver or kidney cancer.

This chain joins TRBV27 and TRBJ1-2; possibly TRBD1 for D (5 bases). The germline V gene has CDR1 MNHEY and CDR2 SMNVEV (reference sequence). The CDR3 sequence is 13 residues long. Trimming took 5 bases from V and 6 from J, leaving 13 bases between them. The CDR3 coding sequence is TGTGCCAGCAGTCCGCGGGACTTCAATGGCTACACCTTC. Its translation is CASSPRDFNGYTF.

The chain combines TRBV29-1 with TRBJ2-2; 10 bases match TRBD1. Germline CDR1 reads SQVTM; CDR2 reads ANQGSEA. CDR3 length: 14 amino acids. Losses at the gene ends were 7 bases for V and 4 bases for J; bases not matched to a gene: 6. Here the CDR3 reads CSARDRGSTGELFF. The CDR3 DNA reads TGCAGCGCCCGGGACAGGGGCTCCACCGGGGAGCTGTTTTTT.

This chain connects TRBV2 to TRBJ2-7; 7 nucleotides line up with TRBD2. The CDR3 totals 15 residues. In germline, CDR1 is SNHLY, CDR2 FYNNEI. The V segment lost 6 bases and the J segment 2 bases; nucleotides outside the gene matches: 10. CDR3 region: CASSRERDLTYEQYF. Written as DNA, the CDR3 is TGTGCCAGCAGCCGCGAGCGGGATCTTACCTACGAGCAGTACTTC.

V usage is TRBV5-1 and J usage is TRBJ2-1, with 7 bases fitting TRBD2. The V segment lost 3 bases and the J segment 7 bases; nucleotides outside the gene matches: 7. The germline V gene encodes CDR1 SGHRS and CDR2 YFSETQ. The CDR3 loop spans 14 amino acids. In nucleotides, the CDR3 is TGCGCCAGCAGCTGGAACAGGCGGGGGAATGAGCAGTTCTTC. It is translated as CASSWNRRGNEQFF.

The chain has TRBV16 and TRBJ2-1, with D tentatively TRBD1 or TRBD2 (5 bases each). The germline gives CDR1 KGHSY, CDR2 FQNENV. The CDR3 loop spans 14 amino acids. V dropped 1 base and J dropped 10 bases, with 14 bases sitting between them. CDR3 DNA sequence: TGTGCCAGCAGCCAATTAGCACTAGAGGGGGAGCAGTTCTTC. Protein product: CASSQLALEGEQFF.

The chain joins TRBV6-1 to TRBJ1-2; the match to TRBD1 covers 8 bases. The germline V gene encodes CDR1 MNHNS and CDR2 SASEGT. After removal of 2 bases from V and 6 bases from J, the junction contained 8 bases not matched to a gene. The CDR3 consists of 15 residues. CDR3 DNA sequence: TGTGCCAGCAGTGAACACTCAGGGGGCTCGGATGGCTACACCTTC. As protein: CASSEHSGGSDGYTF.

The J gene is TRBJ2-4, the V gene TRBV7-9; D gene unclear. This CDR3 has 14 amino acids. Trimming took 2 bases from V and 15 from J, leaving 20 bases between them. In germline, CDR1 is SEHNR, CDR2 FQNEAQ (reference sequence). For the CDR3, the DNA is TGTGCCAGCAGCTTAAGTTTCGGTCACCGACGACTGTACTTC. Amino acids: CASSLSFGHRRLYF.

V is TRBV5-1 and J is TRBJ2-7; D unclear. Trimming took 2 bases from V and 0 from J, leaving 9 bases between them. The CDR3 has 14 amino acids. CDR1 is SGHRS, CDR2 YFSETQ, per germline. The CDR3 bases are TGCGCCAGCAGCTTCGCCCCACTCTCCTACGAGCAGTACTTC. This encodes CASSFAPLSYEQYF.

The V gene is TRBV5-3, the J gene TRBJ1-1; 7 bases are a match to TRBD1. TRBV5-3 is filed as an ORF, its function uncertain. The CDR3 is made up of 13 amino acids. Trimming at V came to 3 bases and at J to 6 bases, leaving 5 bases not matched to a gene. CDR3 protein: CARSYGQAPEAFF. CDR3 nucleotides: TGTGCCAGAAGCTACGGACAGGCTCCTGAAGCTTTCTTT.